The 2 T cell receptor beta chains listed next were all sequenced from one sample in a study of T cell clusters in autoimmune cytopenias. TRB amplification used approximately 250 ng of peripheral blood genomic DNA. One tube held mixed TRB-A and TRB-B primer pools for touch-down PCR. TCRdb reprocessed the multiplex PCR reads and keeps a single row for each CDR3 protein, giving no DNA. The sample includes about 4,800 distinct CDR3 sequences. Material for sequencing was peripheral blood. The receptors originated from a human donor with an autoimmune cytopenia or autoimmune hepatitis (not recorded which).

Frequency places this clonotype as medium-sized. This chain links TRBV29-1 with TRBJ1-2. Germline loops: CDR1 SQVTM, CDR2 ANQGSEA. This CDR3 has 11 residues. The chain's CDR3 is CSVARGGGYTF.

V and J are TRBV19 and TRBJ1-1; TCRdb calls TRBD1, which cannot be checked without DNA. The V gene's germline CDR1 is LNHDA and CDR2 SQIVND (reference sequence). CDR3 length equals 11 residues. CDR3: CASSSRVEAFF.